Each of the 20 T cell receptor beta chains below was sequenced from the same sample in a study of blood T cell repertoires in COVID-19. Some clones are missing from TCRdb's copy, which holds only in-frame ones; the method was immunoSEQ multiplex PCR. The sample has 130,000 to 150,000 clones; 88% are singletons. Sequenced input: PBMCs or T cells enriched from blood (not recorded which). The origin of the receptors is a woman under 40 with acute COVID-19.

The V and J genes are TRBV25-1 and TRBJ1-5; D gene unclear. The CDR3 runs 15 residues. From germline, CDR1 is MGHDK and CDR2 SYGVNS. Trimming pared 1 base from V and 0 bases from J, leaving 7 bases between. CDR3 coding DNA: TGTGCCAGCAGTGAATCGGGGAATAGCAATCAGCCCCAGCATTTT. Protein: CASSESGNSNQPQHF.

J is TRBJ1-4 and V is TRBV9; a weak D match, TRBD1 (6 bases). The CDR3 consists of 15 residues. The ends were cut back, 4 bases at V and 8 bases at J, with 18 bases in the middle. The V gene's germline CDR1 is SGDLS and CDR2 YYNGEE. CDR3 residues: CASSRSPTGSEKLFF. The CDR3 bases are TGTGCCAGCAGCCGAAGCCCGACAGGATCCGAAAAACTGTTTTTT. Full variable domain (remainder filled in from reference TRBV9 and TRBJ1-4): DSGVTQTPKHLITATGQRVTLRCSPRSGDLSVYWYQQSLDQGLQFLIQYYNGEERAKGNILERFSAQQFPDLHSELNLSSLELGDSALYFCASSRSPTGSEKLFFGSGTQLSVL.

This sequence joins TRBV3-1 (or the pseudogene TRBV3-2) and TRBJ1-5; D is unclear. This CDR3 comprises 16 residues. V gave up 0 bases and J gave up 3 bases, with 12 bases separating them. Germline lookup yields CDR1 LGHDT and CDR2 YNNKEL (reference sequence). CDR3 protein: CASSQESEGFNQPQHF. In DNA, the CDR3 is TGTGCCAGCAGCCAAGAGTCGGAGGGCTTCAATCAGCCCCAGCATTTT.

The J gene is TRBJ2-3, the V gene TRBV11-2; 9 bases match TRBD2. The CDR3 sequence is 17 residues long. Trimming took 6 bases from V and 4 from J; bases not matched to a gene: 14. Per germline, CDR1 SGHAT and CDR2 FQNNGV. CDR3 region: CASSLTGVAGEADTQYF. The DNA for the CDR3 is TGTGCCAGCAGTTTGACGGGGGTAGCGGGAGAAGCAGATACGCAGTATTTT.

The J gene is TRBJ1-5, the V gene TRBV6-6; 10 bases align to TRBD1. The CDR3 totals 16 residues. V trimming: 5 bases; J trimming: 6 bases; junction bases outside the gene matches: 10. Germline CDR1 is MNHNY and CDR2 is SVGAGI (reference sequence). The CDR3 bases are TGTGCCAGCAGTGCAGGGACAGGGGAGGTTAGTCAGCCCCAGCATTTT. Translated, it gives CASSAGTGEVSQPQHF.

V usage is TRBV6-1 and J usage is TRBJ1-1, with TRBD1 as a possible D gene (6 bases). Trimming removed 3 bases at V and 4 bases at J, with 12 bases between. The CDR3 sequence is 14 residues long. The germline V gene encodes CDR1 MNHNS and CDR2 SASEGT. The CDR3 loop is CASSEPGHSTEAFF. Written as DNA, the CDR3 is TGTGCCAGCAGTGAGCCGGGACACAGCACTGAAGCTTTCTTT.

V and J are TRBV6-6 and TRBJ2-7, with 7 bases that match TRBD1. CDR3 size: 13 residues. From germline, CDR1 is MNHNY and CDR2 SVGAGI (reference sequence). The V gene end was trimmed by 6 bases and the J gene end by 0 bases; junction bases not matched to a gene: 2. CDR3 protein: CASRDRSSYEQYF. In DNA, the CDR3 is TGTGCCAGCAGGGACAGGAGCTCCTACGAGCAGTACTTC.

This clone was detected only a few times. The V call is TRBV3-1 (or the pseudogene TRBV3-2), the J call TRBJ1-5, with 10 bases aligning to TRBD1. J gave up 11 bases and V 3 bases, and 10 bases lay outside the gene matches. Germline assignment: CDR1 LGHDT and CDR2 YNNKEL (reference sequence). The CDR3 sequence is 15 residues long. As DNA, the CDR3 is TGTGCCAGCAGCCAGCCGGGACAGGGGTCCATAGCCCAGCATTTT. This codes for CASSQPGQGSIAQHF.

In nucleotides, the CDR3 is TGTGCCAGCAGCGACCCACCATCAGCGTTACCGCAAGAGACCCAGTACTTC. Translation gives CASSDPPSALPQETQYF. This chain uses TRBV9 with TRBJ2-5; D call uncertain. V was cut by 3 bases and J by 2 bases, with 20 bases left in between. This CDR3 is 17 amino acids long. Germline V gives CDR1 SGDLS, CDR2 YYNGEE.

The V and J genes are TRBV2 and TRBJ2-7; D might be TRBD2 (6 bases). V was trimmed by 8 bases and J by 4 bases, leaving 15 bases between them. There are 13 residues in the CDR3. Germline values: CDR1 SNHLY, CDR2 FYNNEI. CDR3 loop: CASGRRDRYEQYF. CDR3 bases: TGTGCCAGCGGTCGGCGGGATAGGTACGAGCAGTACTTC.

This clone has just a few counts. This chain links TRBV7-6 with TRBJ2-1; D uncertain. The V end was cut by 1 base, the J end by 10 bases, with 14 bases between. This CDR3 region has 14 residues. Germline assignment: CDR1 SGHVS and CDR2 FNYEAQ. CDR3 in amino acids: CASSLDIAVQEQFF. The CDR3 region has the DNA TGTGCCAGCAGCTTAGATATCGCGGTTCAGGAGCAGTTCTTC.

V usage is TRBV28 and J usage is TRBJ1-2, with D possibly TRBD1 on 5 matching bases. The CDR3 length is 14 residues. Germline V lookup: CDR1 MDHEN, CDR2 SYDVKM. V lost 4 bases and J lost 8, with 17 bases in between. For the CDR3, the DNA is TGTGCCAGCAGTTCGGGGGGGACGGCTTGGGGCTACACCTTC. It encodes CASSSGGTAWGYTF.

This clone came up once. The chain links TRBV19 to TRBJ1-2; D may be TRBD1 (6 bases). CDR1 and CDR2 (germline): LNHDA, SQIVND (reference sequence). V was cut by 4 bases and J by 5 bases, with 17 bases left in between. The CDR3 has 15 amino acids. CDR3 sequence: CASSRQQGIGYGYTF. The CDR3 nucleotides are TGTGCCAGTAGTAGACAACAGGGAATCGGGTATGGCTACACCTTC.

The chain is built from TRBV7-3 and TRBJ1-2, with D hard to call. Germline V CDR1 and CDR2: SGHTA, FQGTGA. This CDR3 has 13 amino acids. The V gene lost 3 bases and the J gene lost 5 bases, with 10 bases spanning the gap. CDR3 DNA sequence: TGTGCCAGCAGCTTGACTGAGCGATATGGCTACACCTTC. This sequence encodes CASSLTERYGYTF.

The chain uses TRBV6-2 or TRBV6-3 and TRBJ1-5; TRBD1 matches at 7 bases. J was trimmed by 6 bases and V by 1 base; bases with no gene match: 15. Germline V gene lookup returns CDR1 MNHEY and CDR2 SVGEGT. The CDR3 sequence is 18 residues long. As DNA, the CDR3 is TGTGCCAGCAGTTACTACCCGAGCTTTCGACAGGGCGGTCAGCCCCAGCATTTT. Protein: CASSYYPSFRQGGQPQHF.

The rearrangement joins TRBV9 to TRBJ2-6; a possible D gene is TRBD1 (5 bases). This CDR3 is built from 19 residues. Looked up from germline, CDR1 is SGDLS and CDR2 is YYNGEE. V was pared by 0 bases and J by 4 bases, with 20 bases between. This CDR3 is CASSVEGIWSGSGANVLTF. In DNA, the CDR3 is TGTGCCAGCAGCGTAGAGGGGATCTGGTCAGGGTCCGGGGCCAACGTCCTGACTTTC.

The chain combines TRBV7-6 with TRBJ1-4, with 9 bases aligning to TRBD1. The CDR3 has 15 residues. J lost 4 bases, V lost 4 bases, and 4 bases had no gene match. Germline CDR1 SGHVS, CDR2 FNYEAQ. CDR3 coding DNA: TGTGCCAGCAGCTCGACAGGGGGGATTAATGAAAAACTGTTTTTT. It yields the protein CASSSTGGINEKLFF.

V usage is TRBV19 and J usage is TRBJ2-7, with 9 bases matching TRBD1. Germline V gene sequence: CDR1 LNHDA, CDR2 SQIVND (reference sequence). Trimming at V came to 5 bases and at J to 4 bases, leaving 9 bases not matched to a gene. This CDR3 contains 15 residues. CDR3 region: CASSPNRDRVYEQYF. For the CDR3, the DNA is TGTGCCAGTAGTCCAAACCGGGACAGGGTGTACGAGCAGTACTTC.

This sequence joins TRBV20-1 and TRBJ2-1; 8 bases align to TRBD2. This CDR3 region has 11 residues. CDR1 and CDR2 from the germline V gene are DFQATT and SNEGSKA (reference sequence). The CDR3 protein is CSGGYYNEQFF. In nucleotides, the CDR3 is TGCTCGGGAGGGTACTACAATGAGCAGTTCTTC.

The CDR3 DNA is TGTGCCAGCTCACCAGCTGGACTAGCGTCCTACGAGCAGTACTTC. Its translation is CASSPAGLASYEQYF. This chain uses TRBV18 with TRBJ2-7; 9 positions match TRBD2. CDR1 and CDR2 (germline): KGHSH, LQKENI. The CDR3 has 15 residues. The V and J ends lost 2 bases and 1 base, in that order; junction bases with no gene match: 3.